This T cell receptor (beta chain) was sequenced in a study of blood T cell repertoires in COVID-19. About the research overall: PBMCs, B-cell-depleted T cells, or T cells were the source of the cDNA or gDNA that made up the material.

This CDR3 contains 13 residues. V was trimmed by 6 bases and J by 7 bases, leaving 13 bases between them. Sequencing was performed with immunoSEQ multiplex PCR; in TCRdb, only in-frame clones are kept and a portion is missing. This table holds approximately 140,000 clones, roughly 76% found once. The gene calls are TRBV12-3 or TRBV12-4 and TRBJ1-5, with D unresolved. Sequencing was performed on peripheral blood. The clonotype comes from a man older than 75 with acute or convalescent COVID-19. This chain's CDR3 is CASSRDQVQPQHF. The DNA of the CDR3 is TGTGCCAGCAGCCGAGACCAGGTGCAGCCCCAGCATTTT.